Listed below are T cell receptor beta chains from one sample, sequenced in a study of T cells in Graves' hyperthyroidism and ophthalmopathy. One entry per CDR3 protein results from TCRdb running MiXCR on the multiplex PCR reads. The sample shows 650,000 to 800,000 distinct CDR3 sequences, nearly 45% of them seen only once. The source material was peripheral blood or thyroid tissue (not recorded which). The receptors shown here come from an adult man with Graves' disease, either hyperthyroidism or ophthalmopathy (not recorded which). The conserved cysteine and the conserved F or W are not part of the CDR3 here.

CDR3: SGVTGVEAF; V: TRBV29-1
CDR3: SVEAGGGGYT; V: TRBV29-1
CDR3: ATSTDSYGYT; V: TRBV15
CDR3: ASSSRSPGELF; V: TRBV2
CDR3: ARRREDGYT; V: TRBV19
CDR3: ASRTDDRVGQPQH; V: TRBV19
CDR3: ASSQRPSANTGELF; V: TRBV9
CDR3: ASSRRDNYSGNTIY; V: TRBV7-9
CDR3: ASSAYRGGTEAF; V: TRBV7-9
CDR3: ASSLRVLEGYT; V: TRBV7-9
CDR3: ASSLAGPEAFTLH; V: TRBV7-9
CDR3: ASSLVRFTEAF; V: TRBV7-8
CDR3: ASSLGWGLNSPLH; V: TRBV10-3
CDR3: ASSEQGLATNEKLF; V: TRBV2
CDR3: ASSLVRSNQPQH; V: TRBV7-9
CDR3: SARGGGPQH; V: TRBV20-1
CDR3: SVASGTGAHGHT; V: TRBV29-1
CDR3: ASSQGARVIGSPLH; V: TRBV5-5
CDR3: ATSHRFDRGYGHT; V: TRBV15
CDR3: ASSLARNSPNYGYT; V: TRBV7-2
CDR3: ATLAGTGSNQPQH; V: TRBV19
CDR3: ASSTVTGGGTEAF; V: TRBV19
CDR3: ASRTGSSGNTIY; V: TRBV19
CDR3: SASEPGGTEAF; V: TRBV20-1
CDR3: SAAPNRGNTEAF; V: TRBV20-1
CDR3: AGGDEQY; V: TRBV25-1
CDR3: AISELGEDTTNEKLF; V: TRBV10-3